The 29 T cell receptor beta chains presented below share a single source sample, sequenced in a study of blood T cell repertoires in COVID-19 (dated by TCRdb to the early 2020s). Library preparation used the immunoSEQ multiplex PCR assay. Sourced from immuneACCESS, this table was stored by TCRdb with only in-frame sequences that have V and J called. A share of the clones is absent; for the studies checked, an unresolved V gene accounts for under half, and the remainder has no known explanation. This sample holds 200,000 or so clones; about 80% were observed only once. Of the sample, 7% to 9% falls within the top ten clones. The specimen sequenced was PBMCs or T cells enriched from blood (not recorded which). The receptors come from a man in his forties who had recovered from COVID-19.

Written as DNA, the CDR3 is TGCAGTGCGAACAATAACTATGGCTACACCTTC. It is translated as CSANNNYGYTF. V usage is TRBV20-1 and J usage is TRBJ1-2; no firm D call. This CDR3 spans 11 amino acids. Trimming pared 6 bases from V and 1 base from J, leaving 6 bases between. Germline V gene data show CDR1 as DFQATT and CDR2 as SNEGSKA (reference sequence).

This sequence joins TRBV4-1 and TRBJ1-2; 9 nucleotides match TRBD1. CDR3 size: 15 residues. V shed 7 bases and J 2 bases; nucleotides not matched to a gene: 8. The germline CDR1 and CDR2 sequences are MGHRA and YSYEKL. CDR3 nucleotide sequence: TGCGCCAGCACATACGGACAGGGGAGGAACTATGGCTACACCTTC. This translates into CASTYGQGRNYGYTF.

This clone occurred a few times. This rearrangement joins TRBV18 to TRBJ1-1, with D tentatively TRBD1 (5 bases). The CDR3 is made up of 16 amino acids. V was clipped by 1 base and J by 2 bases, with 14 bases between them. The germline gives CDR1 KGHSH, CDR2 LQKENI. The CDR3 spells CASSPRGRQINTEAFF. In nucleotides, the CDR3 is TGTGCCAGCTCACCACGGGGGAGGCAGATAAACACTGAAGCTTTCTTT.

V usage is TRBV13 and J usage is TRBJ1-1, with 7 bases aligning to TRBD1. CDR3 length equals 14 residues. Germline CDR1 PRHDT, CDR2 FYEKMQ (reference sequence). V lost 3 bases and J lost 4; bases outside the gene matches: 5. In nucleotides, the CDR3 is TGTGCCAGCAGCTTCGAGACAGGGAGCACTGAAGCTTTCTTT. Encoded protein: CASSFETGSTEAFF.

DNA of the CDR3: TGTGCCAGCGGAAGAACAGGGTTCACAACTAATGAAAAACTGTTTTTT. Translating gives CASGRTGFTTNEKLFF. The rearrangement joins TRBV27 to TRBJ1-4; a weak D match, TRBD1 (6 bases). This CDR3 region has 16 residues. Between the trimmed V and J ends, which lost 8 bases and 0 bases, there was a span of 16 bases. CDR1 and CDR2 (germline): MNHEY, SMNVEV (reference sequence).

This chain uses TRBV9 with TRBJ2-1, with D unclear. Per germline, CDR1 SGDLS and CDR2 YYNGEE. V lost 2 bases and J lost 3, with 6 bases in between. This CDR3 has 13 amino acids. This CDR3 reads CASSVQDYNEQFF. CDR3 bases: TGTGCCAGCAGCGTGCAGGACTACAATGAGCAGTTCTTC.

This chain links TRBV5-5 with TRBJ2-5, with a weak D call TRBD1 (5 bases). The CDR3 consists of 13 residues. The V gene lost 10 bases and the J gene lost 4 bases, with 17 bases spanning the gap. Germline-derived CDR1 and CDR2 are SGHKS and YYEKEE (reference sequence). CDR3 DNA: TGTGCCTGCAATCGACAGTTAACAGAGACCCAGTACTTC. Translating gives CACNRQLTETQYF. The full variable domain, rest sourced from reference TRBV5-5 and TRBJ2-5, is DAGVTQSPTHLIKTRGQQVTLRCSPISGHKSVSWYQQVLGQGPQFIFQYYEKEERGRGNFPDRFSARQFPNYSSELNVNALLLGDSALYLCACNRQLTETQYFGPGTRLLVL.

The J gene is TRBJ2-3, the V gene TRBV6-6; 15 bases align to TRBD2. Germline CDR1 is MNHNY and CDR2 is SVGAGI (reference sequence). The CDR3 runs to 16 residues. The J segment lost 7 bases and the V segment lost 2 bases, leaving 4 bases of the junction unmatched. CDR3 region: CASSYGTSGGLNTQYF. In DNA form, the CDR3 reads TGTGCCAGCAGTTACGGGACTAGCGGGGGGCTAAATACGCAGTATTTT.

This clone was found a few times. The V and J genes are TRBV7-9 and TRBJ1-5; 7 nucleotides line up with TRBD1. The CDR3 extends over 15 amino acids. J was trimmed by 3 bases and V by 5 bases; bases with no gene match: 7. The germline V gene encodes CDR1 SEHNR and CDR2 FQNEAQ (reference sequence). CDR3 in amino acids: CASSLGTAINQPQHF. Here the CDR3 DNA reads TGTGCCAGCAGCCTCGGGACAGCGATCAATCAGCCCCAGCATTTT.

This chain links TRBV6-2 or TRBV6-3 with TRBJ2-7; D is undetermined. Trimming stripped 2 bases from V and 2 bases from J, with 10 bases between. Germline CDR1 MNHEY, CDR2 SVGEGT. The CDR3 spans 14 residues. The CDR3 spells CASSYPLRPYEQYF. DNA for the CDR3: TGTGCCAGCAGTTACCCCCTCAGGCCCTACGAGCAGTACTTC.

This chain joins TRBV15 and TRBJ1-1, with D maybe TRBD1 (5 bases). Germline V lookup: CDR1 LNHNV, CDR2 YYDKDF (reference sequence). This CDR3 is built from 17 residues. The V end lost 0 bases, the J end lost 0 bases, and 14 bases lay between the germline ends. The CDR3 loop reads CATSRDINRRVNTEAFF. CDR3 bases: TGTGCCACCAGCAGAGATATCAACAGGCGAGTGAACACTGAAGCTTTCTTT. The whole variable domain, remainder taken from reference TRBV15 and TRBJ1-1, is DAMVIQNPRYQVTQFGKPVTLSCSQTLNHNVMYWYQQKSSQAPKLLFHYYDKDFNNEADTPDNFQSRRPNTSFCFLDIRSPGLGDTAMYLCATSRDINRRVNTEAFFGQGTRLTVV.

The chain couples TRBV7-2 to TRBJ2-2; unclear D gene. Germline CDR1 and CDR2: SGHTA and FQGNSA. Trimming cost V 2 bases and J 0 bases, with 7 bases left between them. This CDR3 has 15 residues. The CDR3 DNA sequence: TGTGCCAGCAGCTTACCCTGGCCGAACACCGGGGAGCTGTTTTTT. Residues: CASSLPWPNTGELFF.

CDR3 sequence: CASSSLRLNSPLHF. CDR3 coding DNA: TGTGCCAGCTCCTCCCTCAGGCTTAATTCACCCCTCCACTTT. The rearrangement joins TRBV28 to TRBJ1-6, with unresolved D. V lost 8 bases and J lost 6, with 14 bases in between. Germline V gene lookup returns CDR1 MDHEN and CDR2 SYDVKM. This CDR3 comprises 14 residues.

This clone was observed once. The rearrangement joins TRBV5-5 to TRBJ1-1; no reliable D call. From germline, CDR1 is SGHKS and CDR2 YYEKEE (reference sequence). V dropped 4 bases and J dropped 6 bases, with 10 bases sitting between them. The CDR3 spans 12 residues. CDR3 sequence reads: CASSVRSAEAFF. In nucleotides, the CDR3 is TGTGCCAGCAGCGTAAGATCAGCTGAAGCTTTCTTT.

V usage is TRBV19 and J usage is TRBJ2-2, with 12 positions matching TRBD1. V dropped 8 bases and J dropped 6; count of bases not matched to a gene: 4. Germline loops: CDR1 LNHDA, CDR2 SQIVND (reference sequence). The CDR3 length is 14 residues. Here the CDR3 reads CASGGQGAPGELFF. The CDR3 nucleotides are TGTGCCAGTGGGGGACAGGGGGCTCCCGGGGAGCTGTTTTTT. The full variable domain, with the rest looked up from reference TRBV19 and TRBJ2-2, is DGGITQSPKYLFRKEGQNVTLSCEQNLNHDAMYWYRQDPGQGLRLIYYSQIVNDFQKGDIAEGYSVSREKKESFPLTVTSAQKNPTAFYLCASGGQGAPGELFFGEGSRLTVL.

V gene TRBV5-4 combines with J gene TRBJ1-6; 7 bases agree with TRBD1. This CDR3 has 15 amino acids. Germline V lookup: CDR1 SGHNT, CDR2 YYREEE (reference sequence). Trimming at V came to 1 base and at J to 10 bases, leaving 8 bases not matched to a gene. Here the CDR3 reads CASSLYIDRVSPLHF. The DNA of the CDR3 is TGTGCCAGCAGCTTGTACATCGACAGGGTGTCACCCCTCCACTTT.

V is TRBV2 and J is TRBJ1-6, with 8 nucleotides matching TRBD1. The germline V gene has CDR1 SNHLY and CDR2 FYNNEI. This CDR3 region has 16 residues. J gave up 5 bases and V 11 bases, and 14 bases lay outside the gene matches. The CDR3, as DNA: TGTGCCGGACAAGAGCCAGGGGGCAGGCATAATTCACCCCTCCACTTT. Protein product: CAGQEPGGRHNSPLHF.

The chain joins TRBV4-2 to TRBJ2-1, with D hard to call. Trimming took off 1 base at V and 4 bases at J, with 8 bases between the two ends. Germline V gives CDR1 LGHNA, CDR2 YNFKEQ. CDR3 length equals 14 residues. The CDR3 DNA is TGTGCCAGCAGCCAAGGCGGAAAATACAATGAGCAGTTCTTC. Translated: CASSQGGKYNEQFF.

The chain joins TRBV5-1 to TRBJ2-5; 8 bases line up with TRBD2. The CDR3 contains 15 residues. V lost 4 bases and J lost 2; bases outside the gene matches: 7. CDR1 and CDR2 from the germline V gene are SGHRS and YFSETQ. CDR3 DNA sequence: TGCGCCAGCAGCCCAAGCGGGGGATCACAAGAGACCCAGTACTTC. It translates to CASSPSGGSQETQYF.

This sequence joins TRBV11-2 and TRBJ1-1; unclear D gene. The CDR3 is 11 amino acids. Germline V gene data show CDR1 as SGHAT and CDR2 as FQNNGV. V was clipped by 2 bases and J by 8 bases, with 6 bases between them. CDR3 sequence reads: CASSLRREAFF. The CDR3 region has the DNA TGTGCCAGCAGCTTACGCCGGGAAGCTTTCTTT.

The V and J genes are TRBV5-1 and TRBJ2-5; D remains unclear. Germline V CDR1 and CDR2: SGHRS, YFSETQ. The V end lost 2 bases, the J end lost 5 bases, and 13 bases lay between the germline ends. The CDR3 is 14 residues long. The CDR3 sequence is CASSFPSSGETQYF. The CDR3 DNA is TGCGCCAGCAGCTTTCCGAGTTCCGGGGAGACCCAGTACTTC.

The chain links TRBV19 to TRBJ1-5, with 9 bases identical to TRBD1. This CDR3 spans 19 amino acids. V dropped 7 bases and J dropped 1; count of bases not matched to a gene: 17. Germline lookup yields CDR1 LNHDA and CDR2 SQIVND (reference sequence). This CDR3 is CASTDRGGQTLISNQPQHF. In DNA, the CDR3 is TGTGCCAGTACCGACAGGGGGGGGCAGACCTTGATCAGCAATCAGCCCCAGCATTTT.

The chain employs TRBV6-5 and TRBJ1-1; D is perhaps TRBD1 (5 bases). Germline-derived CDR1 and CDR2 are MNHEY and SVGAGI. The length of the CDR3 is 13 residues. V lost 4 bases and J lost 10, with 16 bases in between. CDR3 amino acids: CASSSPTGRGAFF. Here the CDR3 DNA reads TGTGCCAGCAGTTCCCCTACAGGAAGAGGAGCTTTCTTT.

The chain combines TRBV7-2 with TRBJ1-6; weak D call: TRBD1 (6 bases). V was trimmed by 3 bases and J by 7 bases, leaving 13 bases between them. This CDR3 is 15 amino acids long. Germline V CDR1 and CDR2: SGHTA, FQGNSA. CDR3 amino acids: CASSFGEGGNSPLHF. CDR3 DNA sequence: TGTGCCAGCAGCTTTGGGGAGGGGGGGAATTCACCCCTCCACTTT.

This chain uses TRBV29-1 with TRBJ1-2, with D tentatively TRBD1 (5 bases). Trimming took 6 bases from V and 7 from J, leaving 12 bases between them. The CDR3 covers 11 residues. Germline CDR1 and CDR2: SQVTM and ANQGSEA. The CDR3 coding sequence is TGCAGCGTGCACGGGACTCTTGGCTACACCTTC. This sequence encodes CSVHGTLGYTF.

V and J are TRBV3-1 (or the pseudogene TRBV3-2) and TRBJ2-7; 14 bases fit TRBD2. In germline, CDR1 is LGHDT, CDR2 YNNKEL (reference sequence). The CDR3 is 17 amino acids. The V gene end was trimmed by 5 bases and the J gene end by 0 bases; junction bases not matched to a gene: 6. The CDR3 region is CASSEGLAGAFSYEQYF. Written as DNA, the CDR3 is TGTGCCAGCAGCGAGGGACTAGCGGGGGCCTTCTCCTACGAGCAGTACTTC.

This clone was seen once. The chain joins TRBV5-1 to TRBJ2-3, with D maybe TRBD1 (5 bases). Germline CDR1 is SGHRS and CDR2 is YFSETQ. V lost 6 bases to trimming and J lost 2 bases, with 10 bases between them. The CDR3 extends over 13 amino acids. The DNA of the CDR3 is TGCGCCAGCACCTCAGGGTTCACAGATACGCAGTATTTT. Translated: CASTSGFTDTQYF.

This chain links TRBV3-1 (or the pseudogene TRBV3-2) with TRBJ1-2; 9 nucleotides line up with TRBD1. The V gene's germline CDR1 is LGHDT and CDR2 YNNKEL (reference sequence). The CDR3 totals 18 residues. The ends lost 3 bases at V and 8 bases at J; junction bases unmatched: 19. CDR3 coding DNA: TGTGCCAGCAGCCACTTCAGTTGGGACTCCGGGACAGGGAACGGCTACACCTTC. Residues: CASSHFSWDSGTGNGYTF.

The chain recombines TRBV25-1 with TRBJ1-2; perhaps TRBD1 as D (6 bases). Germline lookup yields CDR1 MGHDK and CDR2 SYGVNS. Deletions cut 5 bases from V and 2 bases from J, with 9 bases between. The CDR3 loop spans 13 amino acids. CDR3 in amino acids: CASSFRGNYGYTF. The DNA for the CDR3 is TGTGCCAGCAGTTTCAGGGGAAACTATGGCTACACCTTC.